This T cell receptor beta chain comes out of a study of patients and donors after allogeneic stem cell transplantation. TCRdb fed the RT-PCR reads into MiXCR, producing one record per CDR3 protein. This table holds 900,000 to 1,000,000 distinct CDR3 sequences, 15% to 20% found once. The V end was cut by 2 bases, the J end by 0 bases, with 4 bases between. Germline V gives CDR1 MNHNS, CDR2 SASEGT. The CDR3 contains 14 residues. V and J are TRBV6-1 and TRBJ1-4; D gene uncertain. The sequence was collected from a human donor who was either an allogeneic HSCT recipient or a stem cell or donor lymphocyte infusion donor (not recorded which). It is not recorded whose cells these are; they may come from a transplant donor. Input material: blood, either unsorted or a sorted T cell fraction (not recorded which). Here the CDR3 reads CASSEPTTNEKLFF. DNA of the CDR3: TGTGCCAGCAGTGAACCCACAACTAATGAAAAACTGTTTTTT.